Listed below are T cell receptor beta chains from one sample, sequenced in a study of cytomegalovirus exposure and HLA in healthy donors. Here immunoSEQ multiplex PCR was the method, and the copy in TCRdb shows in-frame clones only, minus some. Here the sample spans fewer than 400,000 clones, roughly 87% being singletons. The specimen was PBMCs. The origin of the receptors is a man aged 30 to 45 in good health and CMV-seronegative. Both conserved end residues are part of each CDR3. The D gene is left open where the match is weak. Not all rows give a size; the values are once, few, many and, for expanded clones, a class.

clone_size	d_call	v_call	j_call	cdr3_nt	cdr3_aa
NA	TRBD1	TRBV14	TRBJ2-7	TGTGCCAGCAGCCAATACAGGGGCCACGAGCAGTACTTC	CASSQYRGHEQYF
NA	TRBD2	TRBV5-1	TRBJ2-1	TGCGCCAGCACCCCAGGAGGGAGGGTGACCTCCTACAATGAGCAGTTCTTC	CASTPGGRVTSYNEQFF
NA	NA	TRBV18	TRBJ1-3	TGTGCCAGCTCACGGGCCTCTGGAAACACCATATATTTT	CASSRASGNTIYF
once	NA	TRBV9	TRBJ1-3	TGTGCCAGCAGCGAGACAGGTGTTCGGGACACCATATATTTT	CASSETGVRDTIYF
NA	TRBD1	TRBV5-4	TRBJ1-2	TGTGCCAGCAGCCTGGACAGGAACTATGGCTACACCTTC	CASSLDRNYGYTF
NA	NA	TRBV29-1	TRBJ2-5	TGCAGCGTTGAAGGCCAAAGGGAGAACCCGAAAGAGACCCAGTACTTC	CSVEGQRENPKETQYF
NA	NA	TRBV19	TRBJ1-2	TGTGCCAGTAGTATGGGGAGAAACTATGGCTACACCTTC	CASSMGRNYGYTF
NA	TRBD2	TRBV7-2	TRBJ2-3	TGTGCCAGCAGCCCAATAGCGGGGTCTAGCACAGATACGCAGTATTTT	CASSPIAGSSTDTQYF
NA	TRBD2	TRBV5-1	TRBJ2-3	TGCGCCAGCAGCTTGGACACTAGCGGCACAGATACGCAGTATTTT	CASSLDTSGTDTQYF
NA	TRBD1	TRBV5-1	TRBJ2-2	TGCGCCAGCAGCTCCGCCGGACAGGGTTACACCGGGGAGCTGTTTTTT	CASSSAGQGYTGELFF
NA	NA	TRBV2	TRBJ1-5	TGTGCCGGTAACAGGGCCCTCGATCAGCCCCAGCATTTT	CAGNRALDQPQHF
NA	TRBD1	TRBV4-1	TRBJ2-7	TGCGCCAGCAGCCAGGACAACAGGGGTAACGAGCAGTACTTC	CASSQDNRGNEQYF
NA	TRBD2	TRBV27	TRBJ2-5	TGTGCCAGCAGTTCGGGACTAGCGGGAGAGACCCAGTACTTC	CASSSGLAGETQYF
NA	NA	TRBV18	TRBJ1-6	TGTGCCAGCTCACCACAGAAGGGGCGCAATTCACCCCTCCACTTT	CASSPQKGRNSPLHF
NA	TRBD1	TRBV6-5	TRBJ1-3	TGTGCCAGCAGTAATCCGACAGGGCAAGGAAACACCATATATTTT	CASSNPTGQGNTIYF
NA	NA	TRBV7-2	TRBJ2-3	TGTGCCAGCAGCCCAAACCCCGGGGATACGCAGTATTTT	CASSPNPGDTQYF
NA	NA	TRBV5-5	TRBJ1-1	TGTGCCAGCAGCTTGACACGCATGAACACTGAAGCTTTCTTT	CASSLTRMNTEAFF
few	TRBD1	TRBV27	TRBJ2-1	TGTGCCAGCAGTTCGGACAGGATTTACAATGAGCAGTTCTTC	CASSSDRIYNEQFF
NA	NA	TRBV12-5	TRBJ2-7	TGTGCTAGTGGTTTGGTATCTGGACAGCCCTACGAGCAGTACTTC	CASGLVSGQPYEQYF
NA	TRBD1	TRBV15	TRBJ1-2	TGTGCCACCAGCCCTCGGACAGGGGAGCACTATGGCTACACCTTC	CATSPRTGEHYGYTF
NA	TRBD1	TRBV27	TRBJ2-7	TGTGCCAGCAGTGAGGGGACAGTTTCCTACGAGCAGTACTTC	CASSEGTVSYEQYF
NA	NA	TRBV29-1	TRBJ1-4	TGCAGCGTCGCAGGACAGCTTAATGAAAAACTGTTTTTT	CSVAGQLNEKLFF
once	TRBD1	TRBV6-5	TRBJ2-2	TGTGCCAGCAGTTACAAAGACAGGGTCGGAGGGGAGCTGTTTTTT	CASSYKDRVGGELFF
NA	NA	TRBV6-1	TRBJ1-5	TGTGCCAGCAGTGAATTTTTGTATAGCAATCAGCCCCAGCATTTT	CASSEFLYSNQPQHF
NA	NA	TRBV10-3	TRBJ2-7	TGTGCCATCAGTGCGGACAGTGCTAGCTCCTACGAGCAGTACTTC	CAISADSASSYEQYF
NA	NA	TRBV7-2	TRBJ2-2	TGTGCCAGCAGCTTGGGGGGGCTTTTAGGACTTTTTTTT	CASSLGGLLGLFF
NA	NA	TRBV18	TRBJ1-2	TGTGCCAGCTCACCACCGGCCCGCCGCCAGGCAGGGGAAAGGAACTATGGCTACACCTTC	CASSPPARRQAGERNYGYTF
NA	NA	TRBV19	TRBJ1-6	TGTGCCAGTAGTCCTACGACGGGGTATAATTCACCCCTCCACTTT	CASSPTTGYNSPLHF
NA	NA	TRBV5-6	TRBJ2-5	TGTGCCAGCGACTTTGGTTGGCAGGGGTCAGAGACCCAGTACTTC	CASDFGWQGSETQYF
NA	NA	TRBV5-6	TRBJ2-1	TGTGCCAGCAGCCAGAGACTGGAGGAGCAGTTCTTC	CASSQRLEEQFF
once	TRBD2	TRBV6-7	TRBJ2-3	TGTGCCAGCAGTTCCCCCCACCCTTTTAAGCGGGGGCTTTACACAGATACGCAGTATTTT	CASSSPHPFKRGLYTDTQYF
NA	TRBD2	TRBV11-2	TRBJ2-7	TGTGCCAGCAGGACTAGCGGGGGGGCTACCAACTCCTACGAGCAGTACTTC	CASRTSGGATNSYEQYF
NA	TRBD1	TRBV4-1	TRBJ1-4	TGCGCCAGCAGCCCGCGCGGGACAGGGGCGGAAAAACTGTTTTTT	CASSPRGTGAEKLFF
NA	NA	TRBV11-2	TRBJ2-7	TGTGCCAGCAGCTTAGGGAGGGGCAGGTACGAGCAGTACTTC	CASSLGRGRYEQYF
once	NA	TRBV10-3	TRBJ2-2	TGTGCCATCAGTGAGCCGGGACTGAGGAACACCGGGGAGCTGTTTTTT	CAISEPGLRNTGELFF
NA	NA	TRBV7-9	TRBJ2-1	TGTGCCAGCAGCCCTCCTGCGGCGGAGCAGTTCTTC	CASSPPAAEQFF
NA	NA	TRBV10-2	TRBJ1-1	TGCGCCAGCAGTCAGGCAGAAATGATGAACACTGAAGCTTTCTTT	CASSQAEMMNTEAFF
NA	NA	TRBV25-1	TRBJ2-7	TGTGCCAGCAGCGGAGGTGGAGGGGTGCGGGACGAGCAGTACTTC	CASSGGGGVRDEQYF
NA	NA	TRBV19	TRBJ1-4	TGTGCCAGTACCCGGGGGGGGATTGTTAATGAAAAACTGTTTTTT	CASTRGGIVNEKLFF
NA	NA	TRBV30	TRBJ1-1	TGTGCCTGGAGTGGCGGGCGAGGCACTCTAAGTACGAACACTGAAGCTTTCTTT	CAWSGGRGTLSTNTEAFF
few	TRBD1	TRBV10-3	TRBJ2-7	TGTGCCATCAGTACAGGGGGCGCCTACGAGCAGTACTTC	CAISTGGAYEQYF
NA	NA	TRBV6-6	TRBJ1-5	TGTGCCAGCAGTTACGGGGGGATTAGCAATCAGCCCCAGCATTTT	CASSYGGISNQPQHF
NA	NA	TRBV9	TRBJ1-1	TGTGCCAGCAGCGTAGCTCAGGGGTTCACTGAAGCTTTCTTT	CASSVAQGFTEAFF
NA	NA	TRBV9	TRBJ1-5	TGTGCCAGCAGCGTAGGGACAGCTAATCAGCCCCAGCATTTT	CASSVGTANQPQHF
NA	TRBD1	TRBV2	TRBJ2-7	TGTGCCAGCAGTGAAGGAGGACAGGGGGCTGGGGTTTACGAGCAGTACTTC	CASSEGGQGAGVYEQYF
NA	NA	TRBV5-1	TRBJ2-2	TGCGCCAGCAGCATGGACAGTTATAACACCGGGGAGCTGTTTTTT	CASSMDSYNTGELFF
NA	NA	TRBV7-2	TRBJ1-2	TGTGCCAGCAGCCTGACAGGAGCTAACTATGGCTACACCTTC	CASSLTGANYGYTF
NA	NA	TRBV6-1	TRBJ1-3	TGTGCCAGCAGTCCCTACTCTGGAAACACCATATATTTT	CASSPYSGNTIYF
NA	NA	TRBV2	TRBJ1-6	TGTGCCAGCAGCGGGGGGCGGCCCTATAATTCACCCCTCCACTTT	CASSGGRPYNSPLHF